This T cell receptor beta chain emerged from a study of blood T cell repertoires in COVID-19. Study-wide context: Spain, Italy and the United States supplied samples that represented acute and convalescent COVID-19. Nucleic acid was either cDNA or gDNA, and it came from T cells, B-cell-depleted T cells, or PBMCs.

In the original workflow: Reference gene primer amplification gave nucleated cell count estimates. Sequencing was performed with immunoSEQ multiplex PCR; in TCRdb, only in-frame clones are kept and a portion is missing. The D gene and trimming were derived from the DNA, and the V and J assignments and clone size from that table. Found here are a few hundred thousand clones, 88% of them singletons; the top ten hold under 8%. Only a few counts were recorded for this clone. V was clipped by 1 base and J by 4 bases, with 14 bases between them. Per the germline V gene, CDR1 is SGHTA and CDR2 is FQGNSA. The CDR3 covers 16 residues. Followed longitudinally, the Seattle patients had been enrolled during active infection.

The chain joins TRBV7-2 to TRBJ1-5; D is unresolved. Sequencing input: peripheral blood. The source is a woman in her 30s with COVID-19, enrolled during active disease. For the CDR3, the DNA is TGTGCCAGCAGCTTAGGTTCTTTGGTCAGGAATCAGCCCCAGCATTTT. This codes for CASSLGSLVRNQPQHF.